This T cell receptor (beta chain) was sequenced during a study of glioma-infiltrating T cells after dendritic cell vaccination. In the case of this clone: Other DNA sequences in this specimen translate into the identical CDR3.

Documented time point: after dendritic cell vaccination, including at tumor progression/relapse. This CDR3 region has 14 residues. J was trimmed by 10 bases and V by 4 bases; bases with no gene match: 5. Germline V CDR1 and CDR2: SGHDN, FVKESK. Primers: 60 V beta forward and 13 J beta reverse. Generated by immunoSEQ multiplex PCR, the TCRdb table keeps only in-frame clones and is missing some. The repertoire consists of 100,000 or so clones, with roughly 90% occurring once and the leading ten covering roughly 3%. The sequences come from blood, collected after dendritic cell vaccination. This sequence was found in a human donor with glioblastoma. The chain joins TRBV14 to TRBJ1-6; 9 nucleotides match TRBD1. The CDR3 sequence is CASSLGQGFSPLHF. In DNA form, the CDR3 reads TGTGCCAGCAGCCTAGGACAGGGGTTCTCACCCCTCCACTTT.